The T cell receptor beta chain under discussion was sequenced for a study of cytomegalovirus exposure and HLA in healthy donors. 13 Jbeta primers and 60 Vbeta primers were used for the PCR. The assay was immunoSEQ multiplex PCR, and TCRdb's table has in-frame clones only and misses some. Altogether about 89,000 clones are present, 60% to 80% being singletons, with the ten largest covering 3.7%. The CDR3 sequence is 14 residues long. V was pared by 4 bases and J by 0 bases, with 11 bases between. Germline lookup yields CDR1 SGHRS and CDR2 YFSETQ. The V call is TRBV5-1, the J call TRBJ2-7, with D possibly TRBD1 on 6 matching bases. The source of this sequence is a man under 40 in good health and CMV-seronegative. Sequencing was done on a sample of PBMCs. The CDR3 nucleotides read TGCGCCAGCAGCAGCGACAGGAGCTCCTACGAGCAGTACTTC. This encodes CASSSDRSSYEQYF.